A selection of T cell receptor beta chains follows, all from one sample in a study of T cells after yellow fever vaccination. TCRdb reanalysed the 5' RACE reads using MiXCR and keeps one entry per CDR3 protein. Of under 400,000 distinct CDR3 sequences listed, around 12% are singletons. The material was CD4+ T cells sorted from PBMCs, obtained 15 days after the yellow fever booster vaccination. The receptors come from a man aged 18 to 29 who received the YFV17D yellow fever vaccine. CDR3s include the opening cysteine and the closing phenylalanine or tryptophan. The D gene is left open where the match is weak. Some rows mark clone size as missing; the rest say once, few, many or name a class of expanded clone.

D gene: TRBD2
J gene: TRBJ2-1
clone size: -
V gene: TRBV7-2
CDR3 protein: CASSNRRLAEYNEQFF
CDR3 DNA: TGTGCCAGCAGCAATAGAAGGCTAGCGGAGTACAATGAGCAGTTCTTC

D gene: -
J gene: TRBJ1-1
clone size: -
V gene: TRBV27
CDR3 protein: CASGPRRGLNTEAFF
CDR3 DNA: TGTGCCAGCGGCCCGCGGCGGGGGCTGAACACTGAAGCTTTCTTT

D gene: -
J gene: TRBJ2-1
clone size: -
V gene: TRBV11-3
CDR3 protein: CASSSRGNNEQFF
CDR3 DNA: TGTGCCAGCAGCTCAAGGGGAAACAATGAGCAGTTCTTC

D gene: TRBD2
J gene: TRBJ2-5
clone size: many
V gene: TRBV7-2
CDR3 protein: CASSLGLAGSQETQYF
CDR3 DNA: TGTGCCAGCAGCCTTGGACTAGCGGGGAGCCAAGAGACCCAGTACTTC

D gene: -
J gene: TRBJ1-4
clone size: few
V gene: TRBV5-1
CDR3 protein: CASSLGVFDEKLFF
CDR3 DNA: TGCGCCAGCAGCTTGGGCGTGTTCGACGAAAAACTGTTTTTT

D gene: TRBD2
J gene: TRBJ2-3
clone size: few
V gene: TRBV4-1
CDR3 protein: CASSLRAGGLTDTQYF
CDR3 DNA: TGCGCCAGCAGCCTACGGGCGGGGGGCCTCACAGATACGCAGTATTTT

D gene: -
J gene: TRBJ2-5
clone size: few
V gene: TRBV5-1
CDR3 protein: CASSSPLVGADSQETQYF
CDR3 DNA: TGCGCCAGCAGCTCTCCTTTGGTAGGGGCGGACAGTCAAGAGACCCAGTACTTC

D gene: TRBD1
J gene: TRBJ2-1
clone size: -
V gene: TRBV6-5
CDR3 protein: CASSYLGTGHNEQFF
CDR3 DNA: TGTGCCAGCAGTTACTTGGGGACAGGCCACAATGAGCAGTTCTTC

D gene: TRBD1
J gene: TRBJ2-1
clone size: many
V gene: TRBV29-1
CDR3 protein: CSVEVIGQGPNDEQFF
CDR3 DNA: TGCAGCGTTGAAGTGATTGGACAGGGGCCAAATGATGAGCAGTTCTTC

D gene: -
J gene: TRBJ1-6
clone size: few
V gene: TRBV7-9
CDR3 protein: CASSTRWGSDSPLHF
CDR3 DNA: TGTGCCAGCAGCACAAGGTGGGGGTCCGATTCACCCCTCCACTTT

D gene: -
J gene: TRBJ1-6
clone size: few
V gene: TRBV6-5
CDR3 protein: CASYPARDSPLHF
CDR3 DNA: TGTGCCAGCTACCCCGCCAGAGATTCACCCCTCCACTTT

D gene: TRBD2
J gene: TRBJ2-2
clone size: -
V gene: TRBV5-1
CDR3 protein: CASSFSLSGAGELFF
CDR3 DNA: TGCGCCAGCAGCTTTTCCCTTAGCGGGGCCGGGGAGCTGTTTTTT

D gene: TRBD2
J gene: TRBJ2-7
clone size: -
V gene: TRBV6-6
CDR3 protein: CASGTSGGAFIYEQYF
CDR3 DNA: TGTGCCAGCGGGACTAGCGGGGGGGCCTTTATCTACGAGCAGTACTTC

D gene: -
J gene: TRBJ2-7
clone size: few
V gene: TRBV5-1
CDR3 protein: CASRTGTLYEQYF
CDR3 DNA: TGCGCCAGTCGGACCGGGACACTCTACGAGCAGTACTTC

D gene: -
J gene: TRBJ1-1
clone size: few
V gene: TRBV29-1
CDR3 protein: CSVPGPFMNTEAFF
CDR3 DNA: TGCAGCGTTCCAGGACCGTTCATGAACACTGAAGCTTTCTTT

D gene: -
J gene: TRBJ1-6
clone size: many
V gene: TRBV12-3/TRBV12-4
CDR3 protein: CASSFYTDSPLHF
CDR3 DNA: TGTGCCAGCAGTTTTTATACAGATTCACCCCTCCACTTT

D gene: TRBD1
J gene: TRBJ2-3
clone size: few
V gene: TRBV20-1
CDR3 protein: CSARGTGGFYTQYF
CDR3 DNA: TGCAGTGCTAGAGGGACAGGGGGATTTTATACGCAGTATTTT

D gene: TRBD1
J gene: TRBJ1-1
clone size: -
V gene: TRBV7-2
CDR3 protein: CASSLWAGGGNTEAFF
CDR3 DNA: TGTGCCAGCAGCTTATGGGCAGGGGGAGGTAACACTGAAGCTTTCTTT

D gene: -
J gene: TRBJ2-5
clone size: many
V gene: TRBV5-1
CDR3 protein: CASSFGGYQETQYF
CDR3 DNA: TGCGCCAGCAGCTTCGGCGGCTACCAAGAGACCCAGTACTTC

D gene: -
J gene: TRBJ1-3
clone size: few
V gene: TRBV29-1
CDR3 protein: CSVAQSSGNTIYF
CDR3 DNA: TGCAGCGTTGCACAGAGCTCTGGAAACACCATATATTTT

D gene: -
J gene: TRBJ2-3
clone size: many
V gene: TRBV7-7
CDR3 protein: CASSLVGGATDTQYF
CDR3 DNA: TGTGCTAGCAGCTTAGTAGGGGGAGCGACAGATACGCAGTATTTT

D gene: -
J gene: TRBJ2-6
clone size: few
V gene: TRBV18
CDR3 protein: CASSPFTGPGANVLTF
CDR3 DNA: TGTGCCAGCTCACCATTTACAGGGCCTGGGGCCAACGTCCTGACTTTC

D gene: -
J gene: TRBJ1-6
clone size: few
V gene: TRBV27
CDR3 protein: CASSSGHGGYSPLHF
CDR3 DNA: TGTGCCAGCAGTTCGGGACACGGGGGTTATTCACCCCTCCACTTT

D gene: TRBD1
J gene: TRBJ1-6
clone size: few
V gene: TRBV7-6
CDR3 protein: CASSLGTGGFSPLHF
CDR3 DNA: TGTGCCAGCAGCTTGGGGACAGGGGGTTTTTCACCCCTCCACTTT

D gene: TRBD1
J gene: TRBJ1-6
clone size: few
V gene: TRBV18
CDR3 protein: CASSPGQDYPLHF
CDR3 DNA: TGTGCCAGCTCCCCGGGACAGGACTACCCCCTCCACTTT

D gene: TRBD1
J gene: TRBJ1-2
clone size: -
V gene: TRBV11-1
CDR3 protein: CASSPDRQGHGYTF
CDR3 DNA: TGTGCCAGCAGCCCCGACCGACAGGGTCATGGCTACACCTTC

D gene: -
J gene: TRBJ1-2
clone size: -
V gene: TRBV3-1
CDR3 protein: CASSQSAGGYTF
CDR3 DNA: TGTGCCAGCAGCCAATCAGCTGGTGGCTACACCTTC

D gene: -
J gene: TRBJ1-2
clone size: -
V gene: TRBV11-2
CDR3 protein: CASSLTRFSYGYTF
CDR3 DNA: TGTGCCAGCAGCTTAACACGCTTTTCCTATGGCTACACCTTC

D gene: -
J gene: TRBJ2-5
clone size: -
V gene: TRBV24-1
CDR3 protein: CATSDIQETQYF
CDR3 DNA: TGTGCCACCAGTGATATACAAGAGACCCAGTACTTC

D gene: -
J gene: TRBJ2-1
clone size: -
V gene: TRBV6-5
CDR3 protein: CASTAQGRLSYNEQFF
CDR3 DNA: TGTGCCAGCACCGCACAGGGACGACTCTCCTACAATGAGCAGTTCTTC

D gene: -
J gene: TRBJ1-6
clone size: many
V gene: TRBV7-9
CDR3 protein: CASSQQGLPSSPLHF
CDR3 DNA: TGTGCCAGCAGTCAACAGGGATTGCCTAGTTCACCCCTCCACTTT

D gene: TRBD1
J gene: TRBJ2-1
clone size: many
V gene: TRBV7-2
CDR3 protein: CASSSQGYNEQFF
CDR3 DNA: TGTGCCAGCAGCTCACAGGGGTACAATGAGCAGTTCTTC

D gene: -
J gene: TRBJ2-2
clone size: many
V gene: TRBV7-6
CDR3 protein: CASSLGSRAAGELFF
CDR3 DNA: TGTGCCAGCAGCTTAGGATCAAGGGCCGCCGGGGAGCTGTTTTTT

D gene: TRBD1
J gene: TRBJ1-2
clone size: few
V gene: TRBV3-1
CDR3 protein: CASSQHAQGNGYTF
CDR3 DNA: TGTGCCAGCAGCCAACACGCACAGGGGAATGGCTACACCTTC

D gene: -
J gene: TRBJ2-5
clone size: few
V gene: TRBV20-1
CDR3 protein: CSAYDPANPYQETQYF
CDR3 DNA: TGCAGTGCTTATGACCCAGCCAACCCGTACCAAGAGACCCAGTACTTC

D gene: -
J gene: TRBJ2-5
clone size: few
V gene: TRBV3-2
CDR3 protein: CASSHPGQRETQYF
CDR3 DNA: TGTGCCAGCAGCCACCCGGGACAGCGAGAGACCCAGTACTTC

D gene: -
J gene: TRBJ2-2
clone size: -
V gene: TRBV5-1
CDR3 protein: CASSFAANTGELFF
CDR3 DNA: TGCGCCAGCAGCTTCGCAGCGAACACCGGGGAGCTGTTTTTT

D gene: -
J gene: TRBJ2-1
clone size: -
V gene: TRBV3-2
CDR3 protein: CASSQHEQFF
CDR3 DNA: TGTGCCAGCAGCCAACACGAGCAGTTCTTC

D gene: TRBD2
J gene: TRBJ2-1
clone size: few
V gene: TRBV5-1
CDR3 protein: CASSLTSGGFYNEQFF
CDR3 DNA: TGCGCCAGCAGCCTGACTAGCGGGGGGTTTTACAATGAGCAGTTCTTC

D gene: TRBD2
J gene: TRBJ2-5
clone size: few
V gene: TRBV7-2
CDR3 protein: CASSFPTSRAETQYF
CDR3 DNA: TGTGCCAGCAGCTTTCCGACTAGCCGGGCAGAGACCCAGTACTTC

D gene: -
J gene: TRBJ2-5
clone size: many
V gene: TRBV20-1
CDR3 protein: CSVLLGGAGETQYF
CDR3 DNA: TGCAGTGTCCTCTTAGGGGGGGCAGGGGAGACCCAGTACTTC

D gene: TRBD1
J gene: TRBJ1-2
clone size: few
V gene: TRBV3-1
CDR3 protein: CASSQDPGNRGGGYTF
CDR3 DNA: TGTGCCAGCAGCCAAGATCCTGGGAACAGGGGAGGTGGCTACACCTTC

D gene: -
J gene: TRBJ2-3
clone size: -
V gene: TRBV13
CDR3 protein: CASSLRQISTQYF
CDR3 DNA: TGTGCCAGCAGCTTAAGACAGATTAGTACGCAGTATTTT

D gene: -
J gene: TRBJ1-2
clone size: many
V gene: TRBV29-1
CDR3 protein: CSVEGQGGGYTF
CDR3 DNA: TGCAGCGTTGAAGGGCAGGGAGGTGGCTACACCTTC

D gene: -
J gene: TRBJ2-1
clone size: few
V gene: TRBV6-2/TRBV6-3
CDR3 protein: CASSYRVSEQFF
CDR3 DNA: TGTGCCAGCAGTTACCGAGTCAGTGAGCAGTTCTTC

D gene: TRBD1
J gene: TRBJ1-3
clone size: -
V gene: TRBV10-3
CDR3 protein: CAISERDSNSGNTIYF
CDR3 DNA: TGTGCCATCAGTGAAAGGGACAGCAACTCTGGAAACACCATATATTTT

D gene: -
J gene: TRBJ2-2
clone size: few
V gene: TRBV6-6
CDR3 protein: CASSWRTRDTGELFF
CDR3 DNA: TGTGCCAGCAGTTGGCGGACCAGGGACACCGGGGAGCTGTTTTTT

D gene: -
J gene: TRBJ1-2
clone size: -
V gene: TRBV7-3
CDR3 protein: CASSPRPLDANYGYTF
CDR3 DNA: TGTGCCAGCAGCCCCCGTCCCTTGGATGCGAACTATGGCTACACCTTC

D gene: -
J gene: TRBJ1-4
clone size: few
V gene: TRBV5-6
CDR3 protein: CASSLDRQNEKLFF
CDR3 DNA: TGTGCCAGCAGCTTGGACAGGCAGAATGAAAAACTGTTTTTT

D gene: -
J gene: TRBJ2-5
clone size: -
V gene: TRBV20-1
CDR3 protein: CSARPPAGTQYF
CDR3 DNA: TGCAGTGCTAGGCCCCCCGCAGGGACCCAGTACTTC

D gene: TRBD1
J gene: TRBJ1-4
clone size: few
V gene: TRBV20-1
CDR3 protein: CSAAGTGGQVSSNEKLFF
CDR3 DNA: TGCAGTGCAGCCGGGACAGGGGGTCAAGTTTCTTCTAATGAAAAACTGTTTTTT

D gene: -
J gene: TRBJ1-1
clone size: few
V gene: TRBV15
CDR3 protein: CATSRTLYTRGTEAFF
CDR3 DNA: TGTGCCACCAGCAGAACCCTCTATACTAGAGGTACTGAAGCTTTCTTT

D gene: -
J gene: TRBJ2-5
clone size: -
V gene: TRBV2
CDR3 protein: CASSESPGETQYF
CDR3 DNA: TGTGCCAGCAGTGAGAGTCCGGGGGAGACCCAGTACTTC

D gene: TRBD2
J gene: TRBJ2-1
clone size: -
V gene: TRBV7-2
CDR3 protein: CASSPTTSGGAHNEQFF
CDR3 DNA: TGTGCCAGCAGCCCAACGACTAGCGGGGGGGCACACAATGAGCAGTTCTTC

D gene: TRBD2
J gene: TRBJ2-5
clone size: -
V gene: TRBV5-5
CDR3 protein: CASSWGASGGQETQYF
CDR3 DNA: TGTGCCAGCAGCTGGGGGGCTAGCGGGGGTCAAGAGACCCAGTACTTC

D gene: TRBD1
J gene: TRBJ1-1
clone size: -
V gene: TRBV4-3
CDR3 protein: CASSQGQAKNTEAFF
CDR3 DNA: TGCGCCAGCAGCCAGGGACAGGCAAAGAACACTGAAGCTTTCTTT

D gene: -
J gene: TRBJ1-2
clone size: -
V gene: TRBV4-3
CDR3 protein: CASSQALPFGYGYTF
CDR3 DNA: TGCGCCAGCAGCCAAGCTCTCCCATTTGGCTATGGCTACACCTTC

D gene: -
J gene: TRBJ1-2
clone size: -
V gene: TRBV6-1
CDR3 protein: CASSAGEQRHYGYTF
CDR3 DNA: TGTGCCAGCAGTGCAGGGGAACAGCGCCACTATGGCTACACCTTC

D gene: -
J gene: TRBJ2-2
clone size: -
V gene: TRBV19
CDR3 protein: CASSIRRAANTGELFF
CDR3 DNA: TGTGCCAGTAGTATCAGGCGGGCAGCGAACACCGGGGAGCTGTTTTTT